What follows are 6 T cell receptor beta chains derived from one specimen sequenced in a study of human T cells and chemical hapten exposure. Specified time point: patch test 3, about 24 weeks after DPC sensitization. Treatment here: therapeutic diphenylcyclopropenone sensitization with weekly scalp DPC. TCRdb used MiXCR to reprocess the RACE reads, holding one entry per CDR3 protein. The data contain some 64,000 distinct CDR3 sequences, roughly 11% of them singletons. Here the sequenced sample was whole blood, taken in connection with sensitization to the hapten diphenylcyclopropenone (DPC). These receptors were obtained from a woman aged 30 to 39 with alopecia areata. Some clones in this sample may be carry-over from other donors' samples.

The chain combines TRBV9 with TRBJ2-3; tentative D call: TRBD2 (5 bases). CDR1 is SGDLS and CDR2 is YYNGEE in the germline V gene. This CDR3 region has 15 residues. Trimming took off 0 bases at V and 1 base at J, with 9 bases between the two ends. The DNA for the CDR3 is TGTGCCAGCAGCGTAGCGCCCGGGGGCACAGATACGCAGTATTTT. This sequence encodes CASSVAPGGTDTQYF.

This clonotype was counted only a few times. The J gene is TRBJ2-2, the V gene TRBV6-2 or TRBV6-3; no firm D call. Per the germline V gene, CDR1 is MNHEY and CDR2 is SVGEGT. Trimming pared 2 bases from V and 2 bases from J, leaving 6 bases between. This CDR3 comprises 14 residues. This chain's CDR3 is CASSYDDNTGELFF. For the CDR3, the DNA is TGTGCCAGCAGTTACGACGATAACACCGGGGAGCTGTTTTTT.

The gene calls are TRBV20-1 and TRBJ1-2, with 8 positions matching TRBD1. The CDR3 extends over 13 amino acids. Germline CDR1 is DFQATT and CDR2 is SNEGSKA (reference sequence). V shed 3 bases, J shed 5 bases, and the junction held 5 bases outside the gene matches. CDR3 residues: CSASRDRLYGYTF. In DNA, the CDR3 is TGCAGTGCTAGCCGGGACAGGTTGTATGGCTACACCTTC.

This CDR3 reads CAWSVSRNEQFF. CDR3 DNA: TGTGCCTGGAGTGTATCGAGAAATGAGCAGTTCTTC. The V gene is TRBV30, the J gene TRBJ2-1; D gene uncertain. Germline V CDR1 and CDR2: GTSNPN, SVGIG (reference sequence). The CDR3 is 12 residues long. Trimming stripped 0 bases from V and 7 bases from J, with 7 bases between. Full variable domain (rest looked up from reference TRBV30 and TRBJ2-1): SQTIHQWPATLVQPVGSPLSLECTVEGTSNPNLYWYRQAAGRGLQLLFYSVGIGQISSEVPQNLSASRPQDRQFILSSKKLLLSDSGFYLCAWSVSRNEQFFGPGTRLTVL.

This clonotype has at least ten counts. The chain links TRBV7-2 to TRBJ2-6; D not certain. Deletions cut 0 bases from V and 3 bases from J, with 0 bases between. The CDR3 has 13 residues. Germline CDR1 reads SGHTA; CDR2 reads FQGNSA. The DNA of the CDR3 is TGTGCCAGCAGCTTAGCTGGGGCCAACGTCCTGACTTTC. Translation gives CASSLAGANVLTF.

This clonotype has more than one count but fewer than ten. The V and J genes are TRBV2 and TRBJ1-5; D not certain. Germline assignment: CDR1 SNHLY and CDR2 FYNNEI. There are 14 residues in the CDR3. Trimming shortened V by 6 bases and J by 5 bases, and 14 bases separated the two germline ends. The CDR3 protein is CASSQDWRDQPQHF. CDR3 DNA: TGTGCCAGCAGCCAAGACTGGAGGGATCAGCCCCAGCATTTT.